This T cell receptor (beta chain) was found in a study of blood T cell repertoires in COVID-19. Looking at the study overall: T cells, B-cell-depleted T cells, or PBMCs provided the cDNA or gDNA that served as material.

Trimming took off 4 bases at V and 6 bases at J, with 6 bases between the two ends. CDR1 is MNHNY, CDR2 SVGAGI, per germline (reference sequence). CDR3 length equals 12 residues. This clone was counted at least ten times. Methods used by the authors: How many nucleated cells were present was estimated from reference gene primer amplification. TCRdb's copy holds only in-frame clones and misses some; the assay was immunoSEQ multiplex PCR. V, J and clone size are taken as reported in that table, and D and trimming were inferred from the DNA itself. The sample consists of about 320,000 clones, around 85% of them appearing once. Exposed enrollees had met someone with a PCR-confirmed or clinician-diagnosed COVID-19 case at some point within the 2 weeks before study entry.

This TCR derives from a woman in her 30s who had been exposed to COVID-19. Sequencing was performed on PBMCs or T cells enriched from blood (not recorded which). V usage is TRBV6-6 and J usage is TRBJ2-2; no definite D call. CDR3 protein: CASSLLSGELFF. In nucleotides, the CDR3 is TGTGCCAGCAGTTTACTGTCCGGGGAGCTGTTTTTT.